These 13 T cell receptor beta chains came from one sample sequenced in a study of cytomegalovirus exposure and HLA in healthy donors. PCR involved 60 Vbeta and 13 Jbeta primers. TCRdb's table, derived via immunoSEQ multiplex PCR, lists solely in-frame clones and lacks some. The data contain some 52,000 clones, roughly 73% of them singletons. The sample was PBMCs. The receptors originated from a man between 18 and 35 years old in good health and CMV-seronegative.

CDR3 sequence reads: CASSLAGLAGEQYF. The CDR3 region has the DNA TGTGCCAGCAGCTTAGCCGGACTAGCGGGAGAGCAGTACTTC. V and J are TRBV7-2 and TRBJ2-7; 12 bases fit TRBD2. Germline V gene lookup returns CDR1 SGHTA and CDR2 FQGNSA. The CDR3 runs 14 residues. J lost 7 bases, V lost 0 bases, and 1 base had no gene match.

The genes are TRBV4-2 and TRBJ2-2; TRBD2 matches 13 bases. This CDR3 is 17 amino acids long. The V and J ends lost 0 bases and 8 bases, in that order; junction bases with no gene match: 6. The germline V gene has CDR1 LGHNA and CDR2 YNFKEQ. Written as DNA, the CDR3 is TGTGCCAGCAGCCAAGATTTGACTAGCGGGAGGCGAGGGGAGCTGTTTTTT. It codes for CASSQDLTSGRRGELFF.

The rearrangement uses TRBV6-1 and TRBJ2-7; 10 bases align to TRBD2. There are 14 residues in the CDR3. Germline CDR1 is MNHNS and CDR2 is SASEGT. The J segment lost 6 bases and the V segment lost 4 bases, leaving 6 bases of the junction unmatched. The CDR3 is CASSGLAGGGEQYF. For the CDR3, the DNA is TGTGCCAGCAGTGGATTAGCGGGAGGTGGCGAGCAGTACTTC.

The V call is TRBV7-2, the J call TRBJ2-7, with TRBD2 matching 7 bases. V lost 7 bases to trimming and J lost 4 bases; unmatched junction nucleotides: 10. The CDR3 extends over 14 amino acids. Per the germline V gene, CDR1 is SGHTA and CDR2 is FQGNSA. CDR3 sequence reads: CASTREGGSYEQYF. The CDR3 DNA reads TGTGCCAGCACCCGAGAGGGCGGGAGTTACGAGCAGTACTTC.

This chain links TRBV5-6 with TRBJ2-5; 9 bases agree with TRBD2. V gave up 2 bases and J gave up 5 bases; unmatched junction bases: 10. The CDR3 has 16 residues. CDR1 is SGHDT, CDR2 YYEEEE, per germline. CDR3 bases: TGTGCCAGCAGCTTCATCCCTAGCGGGATCTGGGAGACCCAGTACTTC. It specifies CASSFIPSGIWETQYF.

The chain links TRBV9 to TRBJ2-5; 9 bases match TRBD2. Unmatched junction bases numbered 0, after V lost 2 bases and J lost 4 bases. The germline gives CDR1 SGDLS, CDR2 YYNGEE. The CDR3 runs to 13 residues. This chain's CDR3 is CASSVGLAETQYF. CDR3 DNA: TGTGCCAGCAGCGTGGGACTAGCAGAGACCCAGTACTTC.

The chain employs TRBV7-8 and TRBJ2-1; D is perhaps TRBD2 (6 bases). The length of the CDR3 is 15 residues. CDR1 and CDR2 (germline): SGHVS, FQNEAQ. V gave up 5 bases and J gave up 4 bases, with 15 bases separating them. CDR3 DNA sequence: TGTGCCAGCAGCCCGCGGGACGGGGCTTACAATGAGCAGTTCTTC. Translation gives CASSPRDGAYNEQFF.

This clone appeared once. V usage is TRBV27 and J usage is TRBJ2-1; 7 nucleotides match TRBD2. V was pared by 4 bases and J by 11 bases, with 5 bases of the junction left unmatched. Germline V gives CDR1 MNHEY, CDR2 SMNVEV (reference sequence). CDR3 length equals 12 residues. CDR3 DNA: TGTGCCAGCAGTTCACTAGCGCTACAGCAGTTCTTC. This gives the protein CASSSLALQQFF.

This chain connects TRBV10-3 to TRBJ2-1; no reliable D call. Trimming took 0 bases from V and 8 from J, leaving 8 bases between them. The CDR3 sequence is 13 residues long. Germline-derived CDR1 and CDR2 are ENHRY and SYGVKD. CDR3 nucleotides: TGTGCCATCAGTGAGTCGGTATTAGATGAGCAGTTCTTC. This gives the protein CAISESVLDEQFF.

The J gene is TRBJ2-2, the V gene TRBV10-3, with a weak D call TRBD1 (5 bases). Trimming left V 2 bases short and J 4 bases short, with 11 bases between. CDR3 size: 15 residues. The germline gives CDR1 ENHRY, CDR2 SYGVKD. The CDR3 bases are TGTGCCATCAGTGAGACAGGACAACTCACCGGGGAGCTGTTTTTT. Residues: CAISETGQLTGELFF.

This chain's CDR3 is CASSFEGAVWSPLHF. CDR3 coding DNA: TGTGCCAGCAGCTTCGAGGGGGCTGTATGGTCACCCCTCCACTTT. The chain is built from TRBV5-4 and TRBJ1-6; 7 bases line up with TRBD1. The CDR3 extends over 15 amino acids. Germline CDR1 and CDR2: SGHNT and YYREEE (reference sequence). The J segment lost 10 bases and the V segment lost 2 bases, leaving 9 bases of the junction unmatched.

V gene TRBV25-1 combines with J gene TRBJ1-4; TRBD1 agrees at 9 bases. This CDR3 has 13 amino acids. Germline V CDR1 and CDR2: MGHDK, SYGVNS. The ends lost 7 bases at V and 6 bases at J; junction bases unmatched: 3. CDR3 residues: CASKTGGYEKLFF. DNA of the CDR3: TGTGCCAGCAAGACAGGGGGATATGAAAAACTGTTTTTT.

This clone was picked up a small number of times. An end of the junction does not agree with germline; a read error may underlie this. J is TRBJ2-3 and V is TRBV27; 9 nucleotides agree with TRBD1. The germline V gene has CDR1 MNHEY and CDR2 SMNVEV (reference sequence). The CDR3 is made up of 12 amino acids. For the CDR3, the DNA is TGTGCCAGCAGTTTTCAGGGACAGGGCAAGAATTTT. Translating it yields CASSFQGQGKNF.